The rows below give T cell receptor beta chains drawn from one sample of a study of CD8 T cells in ankylosing spondylitis. TCRdb passed the 5' RACE reads through MiXCR, listing each CDR3 protein once. This table has about 240,000 distinct CDR3 sequences, approximately 9% appearing once. The sequenced material came from blood, either unsorted or a sorted T cell fraction (not recorded which). The receptors were sampled from a male donor with ankylosing spondylitis or in good health (not recorded which). The CDR3 runs from the conserved cysteine through the conserved F or W. Fields, in order: V gene, J gene, D gene, clone size, CDR3 DNA, CDR3 protein. A D gene is named only where the DNA matches it firmly. The size field reads once, few, many or a size class.

TRBV10-3	TRBJ2-2	.	many	TGTGCCATCGGTGAGGGGAGCACCGGGGAGCTGTTTTTT	CAIGEGSTGELFF
TRBV4-3	TRBJ2-2	.	many	TGCGCCAGCAGCCAAGATCTACTTGAGACTTTGGGGGAGCTGTTTTTT	CASSQDLLETLGELFF
TRBV5-6	TRBJ1-1	TRBD1	few	TGTGCCAGCAGCCTTATGGGACAGCCGAACACTGAAGCTTTCTTT	CASSLMGQPNTEAFF
TRBV4-2	TRBJ1-2	.	many	TGTGCCAGCAGCCAAGAAAAGGTGACATTCTACTATGGCTACACCTTC	CASSQEKVTFYYGYTF
TRBV7-6	TRBJ1-1	.	many	TGTGCCAGCAGCTTAGGTGAATCTTGGGGGGCTGAAGCTTTCTTT	CASSLGESWGAEAFF
TRBV7-3	TRBJ2-1	.	many	TGTGCCAGCAGCTTAACGCATAGCACGTCTGTTGTGTTCTTC	CASSLTHSTSVVFF
TRBV27	TRBJ2-7	.	few	TGTGCCAGCAGTCCTTCTCCCCCGGACAGCACCGGGTACGAGCAGTACTTC	CASSPSPPDSTGYEQYF
TRBV19	TRBJ2-7	.	many	TGTGCCAGTACCACCACAGGGTTGGGCGAGCAGTACTTC	CASTTTGLGEQYF
TRBV7-9	TRBJ2-7	.	many	TGTGCCAGCAGCCCCGACAGTGACGAGCAGTACTTC	CASSPDSDEQYF
TRBV30	TRBJ1-5	.	many	TGTGCCTGGACCCAAAGCTCACATCAGCCCCAGCATTTT	CAWTQSSHQPQHF